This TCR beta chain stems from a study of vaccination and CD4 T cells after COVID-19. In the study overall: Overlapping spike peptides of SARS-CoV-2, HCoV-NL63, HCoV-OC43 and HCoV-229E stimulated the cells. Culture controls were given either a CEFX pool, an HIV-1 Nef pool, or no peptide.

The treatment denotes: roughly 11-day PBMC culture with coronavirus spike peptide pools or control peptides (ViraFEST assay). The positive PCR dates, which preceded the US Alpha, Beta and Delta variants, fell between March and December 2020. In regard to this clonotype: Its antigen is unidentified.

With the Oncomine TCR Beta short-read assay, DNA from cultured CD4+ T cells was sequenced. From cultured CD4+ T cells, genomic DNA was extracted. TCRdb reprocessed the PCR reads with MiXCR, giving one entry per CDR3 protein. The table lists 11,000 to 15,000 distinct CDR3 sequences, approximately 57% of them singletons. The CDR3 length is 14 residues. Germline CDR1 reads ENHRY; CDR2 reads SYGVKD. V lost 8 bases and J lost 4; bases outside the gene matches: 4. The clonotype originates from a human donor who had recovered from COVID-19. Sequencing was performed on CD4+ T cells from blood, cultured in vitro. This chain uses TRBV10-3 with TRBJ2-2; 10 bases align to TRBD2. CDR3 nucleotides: TGTGCCATCGCTAGCGGGAGTAGCACCGGGGAGCTGTTTTTT. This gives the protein CAIASGSSTGELFF.